This is a list of T cell receptor beta chains from one sample in a study of blood T cell repertoires in COVID-19. Clones were read by immunoSEQ multiplex PCR, and TCRdb kept only the in-frame ones, dropping some. The sample records about 170,000 clones, about 88% being singletons. Material: peripheral blood. Every receptor here comes from a woman older than 75 with COVID-19, enrolled during active disease. Each CDR3 is given without its conserved first and last residue. A D gene is named only where the DNA matches it firmly. Clone size is given for some rows only: seen once, a few or many times, or a class if the clone is expanded.

TRBV3-1/TRBV3-2	TRBJ1-4	.	TRBD1	ASSIRQGHGEKLF
TRBV20-1	TRBJ2-1	.	.	SARDNEQF
TRBV19	TRBJ1-1	once	.	ASRPAGSNTEAF
TRBV19	TRBJ1-5	.	TRBD1	ASSGTGGSNQPQH
TRBV28	TRBJ2-7	.	.	ASRVPTGSYEQY
TRBV9	TRBJ2-7	.	.	ASSDSPGAYEQY
TRBV27	TRBJ1-5	.	TRBD1	ASRADRPASKERNQPQH
TRBV7-6	TRBJ2-3	.	.	ASSLGSSDTDTQY
TRBV15	TRBJ2-1	.	TRBD2	ATSRGGSGLAGGYNEQF
TRBV15	TRBJ2-7	.	.	ATSRDKARYDEQY
TRBV19	TRBJ1-1	.	.	ASSTRVTWSSEAF
TRBV28	TRBJ1-2	.	TRBD1	ASHRGHDGYT
TRBV5-1	TRBJ2-7	.	TRBD1	ASSYSGGANSYEQY
TRBV14	TRBJ1-1	.	TRBD1	ASSQRTGSDTEAF
TRBV11-2	TRBJ2-1	.	.	ASSLNSNNLYNEQF
TRBV6-5	TRBJ2-1	.	TRBD1	AGRVGTGYHEQF
TRBV6-5	TRBJ1-1	.	.	AAYSGSGTEAF
TRBV12-3/TRBV12-4	TRBJ1-2	.	.	ASSLREYGYT
TRBV6-2/TRBV6-3	TRBJ2-7	few	TRBD2	ASSYSGREYEQY
TRBV4-1	TRBJ2-2	many	.	ASSQEELSNGELF
TRBV7-2	TRBJ2-7	.	TRBD1	ASRFRTGLGYEQY
TRBV5-1	TRBJ2-5	.	TRBD2	ASSLELAGGLKTQY
TRBV3-1/TRBV3-2	TRBJ2-7	.	.	ASSQVNYEQY
TRBV7-9	TRBJ1-2	.	.	ASSSGPWDGYT
TRBV18	TRBJ2-1	.	TRBD1	ASSPQHTGTGSEQF
TRBV29-1	TRBJ2-2	few	TRBD1	SVDGGQGTGELF
TRBV15	TRBJ2-1	.	.	ATSRLFEAYNEQF
TRBV6-5	TRBJ2-2	.	.	ASRLQGSNTGELF
TRBV7-2	TRBJ2-5	.	TRBD1	ASSTGQGVSETQY
TRBV6-4	TRBJ1-1	once	.	ASSRQIYVLYNTEAF
TRBV18	TRBJ2-7	many	TRBD1	ASSPGTGSAGEQY
TRBV5-1	TRBJ2-1	once	TRBD2	ASTLGLAVYNEQF
TRBV7-2	TRBJ1-2	.	.	ASVLGGPDYGYT
TRBV7-9	TRBJ2-1	once	TRBD2	ASSLGRPGTSHSVNEQF
TRBV28	TRBJ2-2	.	TRBD2	ASQRGGGFDTGELF
TRBV3-1/TRBV3-2	TRBJ1-3	few	.	ASSQVNSGAGNTIY
TRBV19	TRBJ1-2	.	.	ASRPNRRVNYGYT
TRBV7-6	TRBJ1-3	.	.	ASSLARSSSGNTIY